This TCR beta chain was found in a study of tumor and adjacent non-tumor tissue in lung cancer (dated by TCRdb to the late 2010s). Background on the whole study: Of the cohort, eleven to twelve patients had adenocarcinoma, 2 had squamous cell carcinoma and 1 had small cell lung cancer. The study compared bulk TCRbeta repertoires between lung tumor tissue and matched distant non-tumor lung tissue from around 16 lung cancer patients. Ages among the approximately 15 patients ranged from about 30 to 85 years, there were some 10 men and 5 women, and disease was at TNM stage I to III. TCRbeta CDR3 sequencing was performed on fewer than 35 paired specimens, with one tumor sample and one normal lung sample collected per patient. In total, sequencing yielded over 95 million productive TCRbeta reads, which works out to an average of around 4.2 million reads per sample.

Bulk unsorted tissue served as the source for RNA extraction, and RNA quality was assessed using a NanoDrop ND-1000 and an Agilent 2100. Newly diagnosed lung cancer patients without prior chemotherapy who had been admitted for thoracic surgery in China between August and November 2014 were enrolled as donors. Patients with previous radiotherapy or chemotherapy, or with another concurrent cancer, were excluded from the study. Surgical tissue pieces of about 1-2.2 cm3 were preserved in RNAlater solution and were kept at -80 degrees C until use. Results the study describes overall, beyond this receptor: TCR diversity (inverse Simpson) was significantly higher in tumor than in normal lung tissue (roughly 430 vs 170, P = 0.0075, Mann-Whitney U test). A significantly larger cumulative share of the repertoire was made up by the top 100 clones in normal lung than in tumor tissue. The cohort had only roughly 16 patients, and the authors noted that larger samples and more detailed clinical data are needed. Because peripheral blood was not sequenced, the blood TCRbeta repertoires of the lung cancer patients in the study went unexamined. The methods do not name the sequencing platform or mention unique molecular identifiers. Younger patients had significantly higher TCR diversity, and higher tumor TCR diversity was associated with shorter overall and disease-free survival.

The library was produced with multiplex PCR. Sequencer: Illumina HiSeq 2500. TCRbeta libraries were constructed through three rounds of nested PCR with primers (Table S4) according to protocols modified from ARM-PCR. Before sequencing, PCR products of 200-500 bp were excised from the gel and purified with the QIAquick gel extraction kit. The authors' pipeline ran thus. Reads were cleaned with Trimmomatic, merged with FLASH into complete CDR3 sequences, and assigned to V(D)J germline segments with MiTCR. Clonal diversity was calculated as the inverse Simpson's index using VDJtools. In-frame sequences lacking a premature stop codon were counted as productive reads. TCRdb cleaned the public reads at Q25 with fastp, built clones with MiXCR and kept in-frame beta chains. When rows share a CDR3 protein, they turn into one entry using the most common DNA and genes. These V and J calls derive from TCRdb rather than the authors' analysis. Present in this sample are about 68,000 distinct CDR3 sequences, 60% of which were seen just once. The ten largest account for roughly 21% of the sample.

This clonotype came up once. Its recognized antigen is unknown. Relative to the germline gene, one junction end is altered; a read error may explain this. From cysteine to phenylalanine, the CDR3 is 14 amino acids long. Solely the CDR3 DNA is kept, with 42 bases framed from the first base. Reading the germline V gene gives CDR1 SQVTM and CDR2 ANQGSEA. The sequencing input was lung tumor tissue. The clonotype originates from a middle-aged man with non-small cell lung cancer. The rearrangement joined TRBV29-1 to TRBJ2-2, with no confident D gene call. The DNA is TGTAGTGCCCTGACATCTCTCAACACCGGGGAGCTGTTTTTT. This yields the protein CSALTSLNTGELFF.